Listed below are T cell receptor beta chains from one sample, sequenced in a study of shared clonotypes between healthy human individuals. Sequencing used immunoSEQ multiplex PCR; TCRdb keeps in-frame clones, though not all of them. The data hold around 430,000 clones, with roughly three quarters observed a single time. The sequenced sample was PBMCs. These receptors came from a woman aged 40 to 50 in good health. Some clones in this sample may be carry-over from other donors' samples. The CDR3 runs from the conserved cysteine through the conserved F or W. A D gene is named only where the DNA matches it firmly. Rows may omit the clone size; those that give it use once, few, many or a size class.

V gene: TRBV30
D gene: TRBD2
clone size: NA
J gene: TRBJ2-7
CDR3 DNA: TGTGCCTGGAGTGCCCAAAGACTAGCGGGAGTCGAGCAGTACTTC
CDR3 protein: CAWSAQRLAGVEQYF

V gene: TRBV7-9
D gene: TRBD1
clone size: NA
J gene: TRBJ2-3
CDR3 DNA: TGTGCCAGCAATCCATGGACAGGGAGGACAGATACGCAGTATTTT
CDR3 protein: CASNPWTGRTDTQYF

V gene: TRBV27
D gene: TRBD1
clone size: NA
J gene: TRBJ1-5
CDR3 DNA: TGTGCCAGCAGAGCAGACAGGGACAACGGCAATCAGCCCCAGCATTTT
CDR3 protein: CASRADRDNGNQPQHF

V gene: TRBV28
D gene: NA
clone size: few
J gene: TRBJ2-7
CDR3 DNA: TGTGCCAGCAGTTTGGATAGGTACGGCTACGAGCAGTACTTC
CDR3 protein: CASSLDRYGYEQYF

V gene: TRBV21-1
D gene: NA
clone size: many
J gene: TRBJ1-1
CDR3 DNA: TGTGCCAGCAGCACCCGACAGGGGGCAAGGAAAAGGGCTTTCTTT
CDR3 protein: CASSTRQGARKRAFF

V gene: TRBV30
D gene: TRBD1
clone size: NA
J gene: TRBJ2-7
CDR3 DNA: TGTGCCTGGAGAGGGGACAGGGTGGTCACGGGGGCTACCTACGAGCAGTACTTC
CDR3 protein: CAWRGDRVVTGATYEQYF

V gene: TRBV7-6
D gene: NA
clone size: few
J gene: TRBJ2-5
CDR3 DNA: TGTGCCAGCAGCCCAGGGGCGGCTACCCAAGAGACCCAGTACTTC
CDR3 protein: CASSPGAATQETQYF

V gene: TRBV30
D gene: NA
clone size: NA
J gene: TRBJ1-3
CDR3 DNA: TGTGCCTGGCGAACTCCGTCGGGAAACACCATATATTTT
CDR3 protein: CAWRTPSGNTIYF

V gene: TRBV30
D gene: NA
clone size: NA
J gene: TRBJ2-2
CDR3 DNA: TGTGCCTGGCGACGCGGAGGACAGAGGAACACCGGGGAGCTGTTTTTT
CDR3 protein: CAWRRGGQRNTGELFF

V gene: TRBV30
D gene: NA
clone size: NA
J gene: TRBJ1-1
CDR3 DNA: TGTGCCTGGAGTGGGACCGTTGGTGATACTGAAGCTTTCTTT
CDR3 protein: CAWSGTVGDTEAFF

V gene: TRBV6-6
D gene: NA
clone size: NA
J gene: TRBJ2-2
CDR3 DNA: TGTGCCAGCTTTAAGGGGGAGTTTCATACCGGGGAGCTGTTTTTT
CDR3 protein: CASFKGEFHTGELFF

V gene: TRBV6-1
D gene: NA
clone size: NA
J gene: TRBJ2-2
CDR3 DNA: TGTGCCAGCCTCGGGACTTCCCTCGGGGAGCTGTTTTTT
CDR3 protein: CASLGTSLGELFF

V gene: TRBV27
D gene: TRBD2
clone size: NA
J gene: TRBJ2-1
CDR3 DNA: TGTGCCAGCAGTTTCGAGGCGGGAGTTATCTACAATGAGCAGTTCTTC
CDR3 protein: CASSFEAGVIYNEQFF

V gene: TRBV5-1
D gene: NA
clone size: NA
J gene: TRBJ2-7
CDR3 DNA: TGCGCCAGCAGCTTGGATCCGAGAAGTGAGCAGTACTTC
CDR3 protein: CASSLDPRSEQYF

V gene: TRBV5-8
D gene: TRBD1
clone size: NA
J gene: TRBJ1-5
CDR3 DNA: TGTGCCAGCAGCTTGACAGGGGTGAGTCGGCAGCCCCAGCATTTT
CDR3 protein: CASSLTGVSRQPQHF

V gene: TRBV5-1
D gene: NA
clone size: NA
J gene: TRBJ1-3
CDR3 DNA: TGCGCCAGCAGCTCCTTCGGGGTGGTATCTGGAAACACCATATATTTT
CDR3 protein: CASSSFGVVSGNTIYF

V gene: TRBV28
D gene: TRBD2
clone size: NA
J gene: TRBJ2-1
CDR3 DNA: TGTGCCAGCACCTGGGCGGGAGAATGGAACAATGAGCAGTTCTTC
CDR3 protein: CASTWAGEWNNEQFF

V gene: TRBV5-1
D gene: NA
clone size: NA
J gene: TRBJ2-2
CDR3 DNA: TGCGCCAGCAGCTTGGAAGCGCAGAACACCGGGGAGCTGTTTTTT
CDR3 protein: CASSLEAQNTGELFF

V gene: TRBV28
D gene: NA
clone size: NA
J gene: TRBJ2-7
CDR3 DNA: TGTGCCAGCGCCGGTTCACGCTACGAGCAGTACTTC
CDR3 protein: CASAGSRYEQYF

V gene: TRBV11-1
D gene: NA
clone size: NA
J gene: TRBJ1-6
CDR3 DNA: TGTGCCAGCACCTCCGACCTTAATTCACCCCTCCACTTT
CDR3 protein: CASTSDLNSPLHF

V gene: TRBV9
D gene: NA
clone size: NA
J gene: TRBJ2-1
CDR3 DNA: TGTGCCAGCAGCGGCGCCGGGGAGGAGTACAATGAGCAGTTCTTC
CDR3 protein: CASSGAGEEYNEQFF

V gene: TRBV5-6
D gene: NA
clone size: NA
J gene: TRBJ2-1
CDR3 DNA: TGTGCCAGCAGCTTGGGGGGCGGTGAGCAGTTCTTC
CDR3 protein: CASSLGGGEQFF

V gene: TRBV9
D gene: TRBD2
clone size: NA
J gene: TRBJ2-1
CDR3 DNA: TGTGCCAGCAGCGAGCCCAAGGGGAAACTTAAACTAGCGGGAGGGCCCAGGTCCTACAATGAGCAGTTCTTC
CDR3 protein: CASSEPKGKLKLAGGPRSYNEQFF

V gene: TRBV6-1
D gene: TRBD2
clone size: NA
J gene: TRBJ2-7
CDR3 DNA: TGTGCCAGCTCGAGGTCCAGCGGGGACTCCTACGAGCAGTACTTC
CDR3 protein: CASSRSSGDSYEQYF

V gene: TRBV30
D gene: TRBD1
clone size: NA
J gene: TRBJ1-2
CDR3 DNA: TGTGCCTGGGTTATTAGGACAGGGGGTTTCTATGGCTACACCTTC
CDR3 protein: CAWVIRTGGFYGYTF

V gene: TRBV7-9
D gene: NA
clone size: once
J gene: TRBJ2-1
CDR3 DNA: TGTGCCAGCAGCTTAAGGGCCGACAGCTCCTACAATGAGCAGTTCTTC
CDR3 protein: CASSLRADSSYNEQFF

V gene: TRBV6-5
D gene: TRBD1
clone size: NA
J gene: TRBJ1-1
CDR3 DNA: TGTGCCAGCAGTTACCGGACAGGGGGCCCCCAAGCTTTCTTT
CDR3 protein: CASSYRTGGPQAFF

V gene: TRBV5-1
D gene: TRBD1
clone size: few
J gene: TRBJ1-3
CDR3 DNA: TGCGCCAGCAGCGCTAGGCCAGGGGGCAGCTCTGGAAACACCATATATTTT
CDR3 protein: CASSARPGGSSGNTIYF

V gene: TRBV2
D gene: TRBD1
clone size: NA
J gene: TRBJ2-5
CDR3 DNA: TGTGCCAGCGACAGGGGACGGGCCCAAGAGACCCAGTACTTC
CDR3 protein: CASDRGRAQETQYF

V gene: TRBV29-1
D gene: TRBD1
clone size: NA
J gene: TRBJ1-2
CDR3 DNA: TGCAGCGTTGGAACAGGGGAGGTCTATGGCTACACCTTC
CDR3 protein: CSVGTGEVYGYTF

V gene: TRBV7-2
D gene: TRBD1
clone size: NA
J gene: TRBJ2-5
CDR3 DNA: TGTGCCAGCAGCTTAGGGCTGACAGGGGGCGGGCAAGAGACCCAGTACTTC
CDR3 protein: CASSLGLTGGGQETQYF

V gene: TRBV2
D gene: NA
clone size: NA
J gene: TRBJ2-5
CDR3 DNA: TGTGCCAGCAGGGGGATAGTGGTGAAAGAGACCCAGTACTTC
CDR3 protein: CASRGIVVKETQYF

V gene: TRBV5-1
D gene: NA
clone size: NA
J gene: TRBJ2-5
CDR3 DNA: TGCGCCAGCAGCCCGGGACTGCAAGAGACCCAGTACTTC
CDR3 protein: CASSPGLQETQYF

V gene: TRBV27
D gene: NA
clone size: NA
J gene: TRBJ2-7
CDR3 DNA: TGTGCCAGCAGCCTCGAGCAGTACTTC
CDR3 protein: CASSLEQYF

V gene: TRBV9
D gene: TRBD2
clone size: many
J gene: TRBJ2-7
CDR3 DNA: TGTGCCAGCAGCGTAGACGGGAGGGGCAACGAGCAGTACTTC
CDR3 protein: CASSVDGRGNEQYF

V gene: TRBV9
D gene: NA
clone size: NA
J gene: TRBJ2-5
CDR3 DNA: TGTGCCAGCAGCGTACTGGATCGGGAGACCCAGTACTTC
CDR3 protein: CASSVLDRETQYF

V gene: TRBV28
D gene: TRBD2
clone size: NA
J gene: TRBJ2-7
CDR3 DNA: TGTGCCAGCAGTCAAGGGACTAGTAGCTACGAGCAGTACTTC
CDR3 protein: CASSQGTSSYEQYF

V gene: TRBV28
D gene: NA
clone size: NA
J gene: TRBJ2-7
CDR3 DNA: TGTGCCAGCTCTCCTTTATCACGGCGGGACGAGCAGTACTTC
CDR3 protein: CASSPLSRRDEQYF

V gene: TRBV1
D gene: NA
clone size: once
J gene: TRBJ2-2
CDR3 DNA: TGCACCACGCGGGGAAAGGGCGGGGAGCTGTTTTTT
CDR3 protein: CTTRGKGGELFF

V gene: TRBV5-1
D gene: NA
clone size: once
J gene: TRBJ2-5
CDR3 DNA: TGCGCCAGCAGCTTGGTAGGGTTCGGCCCACCGGGCCGAGAGACCCAGTACTTC
CDR3 protein: CASSLVGFGPPGRETQYF